Following are 20 T cell receptor beta chains from one sample sequenced in a study of lymphopenia after photon versus proton radiotherapy. Some clones are missing from TCRdb's copy, which holds only in-frame ones; the method was immunoSEQ multiplex PCR. This table has under 70,000 clones, 85% to 95% appearing once. Sample: peripheral blood, taken from a patient treated with photon-based radiotherapy. These receptors came from a woman in her forties with cholangiocarcinoma.

This chain links TRBV28 with TRBJ1-5; possible D gene TRBD1, 5 bases. Trimming took off 4 bases at V and 7 bases at J, with 17 bases between the two ends. This CDR3 is built from 15 residues. Germline loops: CDR1 MDHEN, CDR2 SYDVKM. The CDR3 here is CASSSPDQGPQPQHF. CDR3 nucleotide sequence: TGTGCCAGCAGTTCACCGGACCAGGGTCCCCAGCCCCAGCATTTT.

V usage is TRBV7-9 and J usage is TRBJ1-2; D is unresolved. V lost 4 bases and J lost 4, with 10 bases in between. The CDR3 is 13 residues long. CDR1 and CDR2 from the germline V gene are SEHNR and FQNEAQ (reference sequence). This chain's CDR3 is CASSSDGFYGYTF. Written as DNA, the CDR3 is TGTGCCAGCAGCTCGGACGGCTTCTATGGCTACACCTTC. The full variable domain, its missing parts supplied by reference TRBV7-9 and TRBJ1-2, is DTGVSQNPRHKITKRGQNVTFRCDPISEHNRLYWYRQTLGQGPEFLTYFQNEAQLEKSRLLSDRFSAERPKGSFSTLEIQRTEQGDSAMYLCASSSDGFYGYTFGSGTRLTVV.

This sequence joins TRBV5-1 and TRBJ2-7; 8 bases align to TRBD1. Per germline, CDR1 SGHRS and CDR2 YFSETQ. CDR3 length: 13 amino acids. V shed 4 bases, J shed 5 bases, and the junction held 5 bases outside the gene matches. The CDR3 reads CASSPLTGDEQYF. The CDR3, as DNA: TGCGCCAGCAGCCCCCTGACAGGGGACGAGCAGTACTTC.

The chain employs TRBV30 and TRBJ2-1; D is perhaps TRBD1 (6 bases). The CDR3 is 14 residues long. Germline V gene sequence: CDR1 GTSNPN, CDR2 SVGIG (reference sequence). Trimming pared 8 bases from V and 0 bases from J, leaving 14 bases between. As DNA, the CDR3 is TGTGCCGAGAGTGGACAGCGCTCCTACAATGAGCAGTTCTTC. Translation: CAESGQRSYNEQFF.

A note on this clone: Other DNA sequences in the sample encode the same CDR3. The V gene is TRBV4-1, the J gene TRBJ2-2; 14 bases are shared with TRBD2. Germline lookup yields CDR1 MGHRA and CDR2 YSYEKL. The CDR3 contains 18 residues. Trimming removed 1 base from V and 5 bases from J; junction bases left unmatched: 6. The CDR3 here is CASSQGGLAGVGTGELFF. In nucleotides, the CDR3 is TGCGCCAGCAGCCAAGGGGGACTAGCGGGAGTTGGGACCGGGGAGCTGTTTTTT.

The rearrangement joins TRBV30 to TRBJ2-7; no firm D call. The CDR3 runs 11 residues. Trimming shortened V by 4 bases and J by 3 bases, and 7 bases separated the two germline ends. Germline assignment: CDR1 GTSNPN and CDR2 SVGIG (reference sequence). The CDR3 sequence: CAWTTGYEQYF. CDR3 nucleotide sequence: TGTGCCTGGACGACTGGCTACGAGCAGTACTTC.

The rearrangement joins TRBV15 to TRBJ1-3, with D uncertain. The germline gives CDR1 LNHNV, CDR2 YYDKDF (reference sequence). There are 16 residues in the CDR3. Deletions cut 1 base from V and 0 bases from J, with 10 bases between. Here the CDR3 DNA reads TGTGCCACCAGCAGAGGCAGTTTCTTCTCTGGAAACACCATATATTTT. It is translated as CATSRGSFFSGNTIYF.

J is TRBJ1-1 and V is TRBV27; tentatively, D is TRBD1 (5 bases). Looked up from germline, CDR1 is MNHEY and CDR2 is SMNVEV (reference sequence). The CDR3 covers 13 residues. Trimming cost V 10 bases and J 1 base, with 13 bases left between them. This CDR3 reads CATSLGGNTEAFF. CDR3 DNA: TGTGCCACCTCCCTCGGGGGGAACACTGAAGCTTTCTTT.

The chain links TRBV7-9 to TRBJ2-5; unclear D gene. From germline, CDR1 is SEHNR and CDR2 FQNEAQ (reference sequence). The CDR3 has 15 amino acids. The ends were cut back, 7 bases at V and 2 bases at J, with 17 bases in the middle. The CDR3 spells CASTPLTAFQETQYF. CDR3 coding DNA: TGTGCCAGCACCCCTTTGACGGCTTTTCAAGAGACCCAGTACTTC.

This chain connects TRBV19 to TRBJ1-2; 8 bases align to TRBD1. This CDR3 is built from 14 residues. Germline V gene data show CDR1 as LNHDA and CDR2 as SQIVND (reference sequence). After removal of 5 bases from V and 3 bases from J, the junction contained 5 bases not matched to a gene. CDR3 coding DNA: TGTGCCAGTAGTCCGCTGGACAGGGACTATGGCTACACCTTC. It is translated as CASSPLDRDYGYTF.

V and J are TRBV5-1 and TRBJ2-3; unclear D gene. Germline lookup yields CDR1 SGHRS and CDR2 YFSETQ. There are 12 residues in the CDR3. The V and J ends lost 3 bases and 6 bases respectively, with 8 bases between them. The CDR3 loop reads CASSSSGDTQYF. CDR3 DNA: TGCGCCAGCAGCTCTTCTGGGGATACGCAGTATTTT.

The V gene is TRBV6-1, the J gene TRBJ1-6, with 8 nucleotides matching TRBD1. From germline, CDR1 is MNHNS and CDR2 SASEGT. V trimming: 3 bases; J trimming: 10 bases; junction bases outside the gene matches: 5. There are 14 residues in the CDR3. This CDR3 is CASSDTDRGSPLHF. CDR3 nucleotide sequence: TGTGCCAGCAGTGACACTGACAGGGGCTCACCCCTCCACTTT.

This sequence joins TRBV4-1 and TRBJ1-2; tentative D call: TRBD1 (5 bases). Germline V gives CDR1 MGHRA, CDR2 YSYEKL. Trimming left V 4 bases short and J 8 bases short, with 14 bases between. This CDR3 contains 13 residues. In nucleotides, the CDR3 is TGCGCCAGCAGCCCAGGGACGTCACGGGGCTACACCTTC. It codes for CASSPGTSRGYTF.

This clone has only one observation. The chain joins TRBV10-3 to TRBJ2-7, with D possibly matching TRBD1 (6 bases). Per the germline V gene, CDR1 is ENHRY and CDR2 is SYGVKD. The CDR3 consists of 14 residues. Trimming removed 6 bases from V and 5 bases from J, with 17 bases in between. CDR3 bases: TGTGCCATCAGCGAAGGACAGTATGGTAACGAGCAGTACTTC. Translation gives CAISEGQYGNEQYF.

V and J are TRBV27 and TRBJ1-2, with D unresolved. Trimming took off 0 bases at V and 0 bases at J, with 14 bases between the two ends. The CDR3 totals 17 residues. Looked up from germline, CDR1 is MNHEY and CDR2 is SMNVEV (reference sequence). This CDR3 is CASSLSAQPLTNYGYTF. In DNA, the CDR3 is TGTGCCAGCAGTTTATCGGCCCAGCCCCTAACTAACTATGGCTACACCTTC.

The chain has TRBV19 and TRBJ2-1; possibly TRBD2 for D (7 bases). Germline-derived CDR1 and CDR2 are LNHDA and SQIVND (reference sequence). The CDR3 runs 18 residues. The V gene lost 0 bases and the J gene lost 4 bases, with 19 bases spanning the gap. CDR3 residues: CASSIDRVGGLRYNEQFF. The CDR3 region has the DNA TGTGCCAGTAGTATAGATCGAGTGGGGGGGCTCCGATACAATGAGCAGTTCTTC.

V gene TRBV6-6 combines with J gene TRBJ2-5; D gene ambiguous. Germline CDR1 and CDR2: MNHNY and SVGAGI (reference sequence). Trimming cost V 6 bases and J 2 bases, with 7 bases left between them. The CDR3 totals 12 residues. The CDR3 coding sequence is TGTGCCAGCAGGGGCGGACAAGAGACCCAGTACTTC. Amino acid sequence: CASRGGQETQYF.

V and J are TRBV4-3 and TRBJ2-5; 8 bases are shared with TRBD2. The CDR3 totals 19 residues. Germline-derived CDR1 and CDR2 are LGHNA and YSLEER. J lost 2 bases, V lost 1 base, and 15 bases had no gene match. The CDR3 loop reads CASSQGIQWREEPQETQYF. In DNA form, the CDR3 reads TGCGCCAGCAGCCAAGGAATTCAGTGGCGGGAGGAGCCACAAGAGACCCAGTACTTC.

This chain joins TRBV9 and TRBJ1-1, with a weak D call TRBD1 (5 bases). Germline assignment: CDR1 SGDLS and CDR2 YYNGEE. With 8 bases removed from V and 1 base from J, the gap between germline ends came to 9 bases. This CDR3 is 12 amino acids long. The CDR3 spells CASRGENTEAFF. CDR3 nucleotide sequence: TGTGCCAGTAGAGGGGAGAACACTGAAGCTTTCTTT.

The gene calls are TRBV11-2 and TRBJ2-2; D might be TRBD1 (6 bases). Germline V gene data show CDR1 as SGHAT and CDR2 as FQNNGV. The V and J ends lost 8 bases and 0 bases respectively, with 16 bases between them. This CDR3 region has 16 residues. CDR3 amino acids: CASLEQGSSNTGELFF. The CDR3 bases are TGTGCCAGCCTTGAACAGGGTTCATCGAACACCGGGGAGCTGTTTTTT.